Presented here are 13 T cell receptor beta chains from one specimen sequenced in a study of blood T cell repertoires in COVID-19. Libraries were prepared by immunoSEQ multiplex PCR; TCRdb keeps only in-frame clonotypes and omits some of them. The data show around 300,000 clones, around 90% seen once. The material sequenced was peripheral blood. The source is a man aged 50 or older with acute or convalescent COVID-19.

This clone appeared a few times. CDR3 in amino acids: CASSFAPPGKNTEAFF. Written as DNA, the CDR3 is TGTGCCAGCAGCTTTGCTCCCCCAGGGAAGAACACTGAAGCTTTCTTT. The chain carries TRBV7-9 and TRBJ1-1; tentatively, D is TRBD1 (5 bases). This CDR3 has 16 amino acids. V gave up 3 bases and J gave up 1 base, with 15 bases separating them. Germline values: CDR1 SEHNR, CDR2 FQNEAQ (reference sequence).

This clone was observed a single time. V usage is TRBV7-2 and J usage is TRBJ2-7, with TRBD1 matching over 10 bases. The V segment lost 5 bases and the J segment 4 bases; nucleotides outside the gene matches: 2. This CDR3 region has 13 residues. Germline CDR1 SGHTA, CDR2 FQGNSA. CDR3 in DNA: TGTGCCAGCAGCCGACAGGGGGCTTACGAGCAGTACTTC. This codes for CASSRQGAYEQYF.

The V and J genes are TRBV6-5 and TRBJ2-1; no clear D. The V end lost 2 bases, the J end lost 6 bases, and 11 bases lay between the germline ends. CDR1 and CDR2 (germline): MNHEY, SVGAGI. The CDR3 has 14 residues. CDR3 nucleotides: TGTGCCAGCAGTTACAGGCCTAGTTCCAATGAGCAGTTCTTC. It yields the protein CASSYRPSSNEQFF.

This sequence joins TRBV6-4 and TRBJ2-7; tentative D call: TRBD2 (5 bases). The germline V gene encodes CDR1 MRHNA and CDR2 SNTAGT. CDR3 length: 13 residues. The V end lost 0 bases, the J end lost 3 bases, and 6 bases lay between the germline ends. The chain's CDR3 is CASSDSSGYEQYF. The CDR3 DNA is TGTGCCAGCAGTGACTCGAGCGGCTACGAGCAGTACTTC.

The chain couples TRBV18 to TRBJ1-2; D might be TRBD1 (6 bases). The V and J ends lost 3 bases and 7 bases respectively, with 12 bases between them. The germline CDR1 and CDR2 sequences are KGHSH and LQKENI. CDR3 length: 13 amino acids. CDR3 nucleotide sequence: TGTGCCAGCTCACCGCAACAGGGAAGTGGCTACACCTTC. Its translation: CASSPQQGSGYTF.

This chain connects TRBV2 to TRBJ2-3; no clear D. The V gene lost 3 bases and the J gene lost 6 bases, with 7 bases spanning the gap. Germline CDR1 SNHLY, CDR2 FYNNEI. This CDR3 contains 12 residues. CDR3 sequence: CASSDWSDTQYF. CDR3 sequence (DNA): TGTGCCAGCAGTGATTGGAGTGATACGCAGTATTTT.

Concerning this clone: This sample includes further DNA sequences coding for the same CDR3. The chain links TRBV5-1 to TRBJ1-3; 9 nucleotides match TRBD1. The CDR3 has 15 residues. The J segment lost 1 base and the V segment lost 2 bases, leaving 1 base of the junction unmatched. Germline loops: CDR1 SGHRS, CDR2 YFSETQ. The CDR3, as DNA: TGCGCCAGCAGCTTACAGGGGGCATCTGGAAACACCATATATTTT. It codes for CASSLQGASGNTIYF.

The chain recombines TRBV2 with TRBJ1-4; D perhaps matches TRBD1 (5 bases). The CDR3 length is 14 residues. From germline, CDR1 is SNHLY and CDR2 FYNNEI. V dropped 6 bases and J dropped 5 bases, with 13 bases sitting between them. The DNA of the CDR3 is TGTGCCAGCAGCGCTGGGACTAGCAATGAAAAACTGTTTTTT. Its protein product is CASSAGTSNEKLFF.

This rearrangement joins TRBV2 to TRBJ1-4; D ambiguous. Germline V gene sequence: CDR1 SNHLY, CDR2 FYNNEI. V lost 4 bases to trimming and J lost 1 base, with 7 bases between them. The CDR3 is 14 amino acids. The CDR3 DNA sequence: TGTGCCAGCAGTGTCCGGGTAACTAATGAAAAACTGTTTTTT. Translating gives CASSVRVTNEKLFF. Supplemented by reference TRBV2 and TRBJ1-4, the full variable domain reads EPEVTQTPSHQVTQMGQEVILRCVPISNHLYFYWYRQILGQKVEFLVSFYNNEISEKSEIFDDQFSVERPDGSNFTLKIRSTKLEDSAMYFCASSVRVTNEKLFFGSGTQLSVL.

This clone was found a few times. The chain has TRBV5-8 and TRBJ1-5, with TRBD1 matching over 10 bases. The CDR3 length is 14 residues. The trim removed 3 bases at V and 4 bases at J, leaving 1 base unmatched. Germline CDR1 SGHTS, CDR2 YDEGEE. CDR3 sequence: CASSWTGGNQPQHF. The CDR3 DNA reads TGTGCCAGCAGCTGGACAGGGGGTAATCAGCCCCAGCATTTT.

The chain recombines TRBV19 with TRBJ1-2, with TRBD1 as a possible D gene (5 bases). The CDR3 is made up of 12 amino acids. Germline assignment: CDR1 LNHDA and CDR2 SQIVND (reference sequence). The V end was cut by 6 bases, the J end by 7 bases, with 12 bases between. CDR3 sequence reads: CASSSTVSGYTF. The CDR3 DNA reads TGTGCCAGTAGCTCGACAGTTTCTGGCTACACCTTC.

In DNA form, the CDR3 reads TGTGCCAGCAGCCAATCGAGGTCTCAGCCCCAGCATTTT. It yields the protein CASSQSRSQPQHF. The chain recombines TRBV16 with TRBJ1-5; D gene unclear. With 0 bases removed from V and 6 bases from J, the gap between germline ends came to 6 bases. Germline lookup yields CDR1 KGHSY and CDR2 FQNENV. The length of the CDR3 is 13 residues.

In this sample, this clone turned up a few times. This sequence joins TRBV27 and TRBJ2-3, with 8 bases matching TRBD1. Germline V gene data show CDR1 as MNHEY and CDR2 as SMNVEV (reference sequence). The CDR3 totals 14 residues. V shed 10 bases, J shed 2 bases, and the junction held 8 bases outside the gene matches. The CDR3: CATADRGITDTQYF. CDR3 nucleotides: TGTGCCACCGCCGACAGGGGCATCACAGATACGCAGTATTTT.